This record concerns one TCR beta chain sequence. The antigen is undetermined. These data come from a study of T cells expressing NK-cell markers. Across the study: With respect to HCMV, seven of the eight sequenced donors were seropositive, and one was seronegative.

This CDR3 spans 15 amino acids. Template switching by 5'RACE with UMIs generated the TCR beta cDNA. Reprocessing the 5' RACE reads, TCRdb reports a single entry for every CDR3 protein and omits DNA. The record lists around 470,000 distinct CDR3 sequences, of which the ten most abundant hold roughly 1.4%. Overall study findings and caveats: Four of the donors also had these clonotypes leading their CD3+CD56-NKG2C+ fraction. Questions lingered over whether expanded NKG2C+ T cell clones were HCMV-specific.

The sequence came from a woman aged 45-60 years in good health. The rearrangement joins TRBV12-3 or TRBV12-4 to TRBJ1-6; no DNA is available, so the TRBD1 call from TCRdb remains unchecked. The sequenced sample was blood T cells: a sorted CD56 or NKG2C T cell subset, CD4+ or CD8+ T cells, or bulk PBMC T cells (not recorded which). CDR3 protein: CASANDGTGNSPLHF.